These 12 T cell receptor beta chains were all obtained from the same sample, sequenced in a study of a mutant IDH1 vaccine in newly diagnosed glioma (dated by TCRdb to 2020 to 2022). The sample's time point label, decoded: baseline, week 1 (first vaccination visit). Interpreted using the paper, the treatment or condition label stands for: pre-vaccination baseline after standard-of-care therapy. The protocol used for the library was the immunoSEQ multiplex PCR assay. Held by TCRdb, this immuneACCESS table contains in-frame sequences only and omits some clones. Under half of the omission traces to an unresolved V gene where checked; the cause of the rest is unknown. The sample profile shows about 38,000 clones; roughly 90% of them were found once. In total, the top ten clones hold approximately 20% of the sample. The sample was PBMCs, taken from a glioma patient treated with radiotherapy, temozolomide or both. These receptors all stem from a man aged 18-30 years with glioma.

The rearrangement joins TRBV30 to TRBJ1-1; no reliable D call. Germline assignment: CDR1 GTSNPN and CDR2 SVGIG (reference sequence). V lost 3 bases to trimming and J lost 0 bases, with 8 bases between them. This CDR3 spans 13 amino acids. The DNA for the CDR3 is TGTGCCTGGAGCCCTTTCATGAACACTGAAGCTTTCTTT. Translating it yields CAWSPFMNTEAFF.

The chain has TRBV5-8 and TRBJ2-5, with D tentatively TRBD2 (6 bases). The germline V gene has CDR1 SGHTS and CDR2 YDEGEE. The CDR3 sequence is 14 residues long. The V end was cut by 0 bases, the J end by 1 base, with 7 bases between. The CDR3 region is CASSLGGVQETQYF. DNA of the CDR3: TGTGCCAGCAGCTTGGGCGGGGTCCAAGAGACCCAGTACTTC.

The sample holds one count of this clone. The V call is TRBV5-6, the J call TRBJ2-4; D call uncertain. With 1 base removed from V and 0 bases from J, the gap between germline ends came to 5 bases. The CDR3 spans 14 residues. The germline gives CDR1 SGHDT, CDR2 YYEEEE. CDR3 residues: CASSLSVAKNIQYF. The CDR3 nucleotides read TGTGCCAGCAGCTTGAGTGTAGCCAAAAACATTCAGTACTTC.

The genes are TRBV5-1 and TRBJ2-7, with a tentative D call TRBD1 (5 bases). Looked up from germline, CDR1 is SGHRS and CDR2 is YFSETQ. The CDR3 contains 12 residues. Between the trimmed V and J ends, which lost 6 bases and 0 bases, there was a span of 7 bases. CDR3 sequence: CASKGPSYEQYF. CDR3 DNA sequence: TGCGCCAGCAAGGGGCCCTCCTACGAGCAGTACTTC. The variable domain in full, completed from reference TRBV5-1 and TRBJ2-7, reads KAGVTQTPRYLIKTRGQQVTLSCSPISGHRSVSWYQQTPGQGLQFLFEYFSETQRNKGNFPGRFSGRQFSNSRSEMNVSTLELGDSALYLCASKGPSYEQYFGPGTRLTVT.

The V call is TRBV2, the J call TRBJ1-5; weak D call: TRBD1 (6 bases). V dropped 6 bases and J dropped 2 bases, with 14 bases sitting between them. CDR1 and CDR2 (germline): SNHLY, FYNNEI. CDR3 length equals 15 residues. In DNA, the CDR3 is TGTGCCAGCAGAAACAGGGAGGGGGGCAATCAGCCCCAGCATTTT. The encoded protein is CASRNREGGNQPQHF. Complete variable domain (other parts from reference TRBV2 and TRBJ1-5): EPEVTQTPSHQVTQMGQEVILRCVPISNHLYFYWYRQILGQKVEFLVSFYNNEISEKSEIFDDQFSVERPDGSNFTLKIRSTKLEDSAMYFCASRNREGGNQPQHFGDGTRLSIL.

This clone was found once. The genes are TRBV15 and TRBJ2-7; 9 positions agree with TRBD1. Germline V gene lookup returns CDR1 LNHNV and CDR2 YYDKDF (reference sequence). The CDR3 extends over 15 amino acids. V was pared by 5 bases and J by 3 bases, with 8 bases of the junction left unmatched. CDR3 nucleotides: TGTGCCACCAGCCCTGGGCGGACAGGGGTCTACGAGCAGTACTTC. It encodes CATSPGRTGVYEQYF.

The chain recombines TRBV4-1 with TRBJ1-2; a possible D gene is TRBD1 (6 bases). Germline CDR1 reads MGHRA; CDR2 reads YSYEKL. This CDR3 region has 15 residues. V lost 3 bases to trimming and J lost 0 bases, with 11 bases between them. In DNA, the CDR3 is TGCGCCAGCAGCCAGGAACAGGGTCCTAACTATGGCTACACCTTC. Protein: CASSQEQGPNYGYTF.

This rearrangement joins TRBV19 to TRBJ1-2; D ambiguous. Per the germline V gene, CDR1 is LNHDA and CDR2 is SQIVND (reference sequence). Trimming shortened V by 5 bases and J by 0 bases, and 7 bases separated the two germline ends. This CDR3 has 13 amino acids. For the CDR3, the DNA is TGTGCCAGTAGTGGCGGGTCTAACTATGGCTACACCTTC. It specifies CASSGGSNYGYTF. The whole variable domain, remainder taken from reference TRBV19 and TRBJ1-2, is DGGITQSPKYLFRKEGQNVTLSCEQNLNHDAMYWYRQDPGQGLRLIYYSQIVNDFQKGDIAEGYSVSREKKESFPLTVTSAQKNPTAFYLCASSGGSNYGYTFGSGTRLTVV.

The J gene is TRBJ2-2, the V gene TRBV5-4; the D gene is possibly TRBD2 (5 bases). V lost 4 bases and J 12 bases, leaving 13 bases between the germline ends. This CDR3 is built from 12 residues. Germline values: CDR1 SGHNT, CDR2 YYREEE (reference sequence). CDR3 region: CASSADGLKLFF. DNA for the CDR3: TGTGCCAGCAGCGCGGACGGACTGAAGCTGTTTTTT.

This clone has just one count. The rearrangement links TRBV27 to TRBJ1-6; D unresolved. This CDR3 is 13 amino acids long. In germline, CDR1 is MNHEY, CDR2 SMNVEV (reference sequence). V was trimmed by 2 bases and J by 4 bases, leaving 3 bases between them. The CDR3 DNA follows: TGTGCCAGCAGTTTAGGTTATAATTCACCCCTCCACTTT. It specifies CASSLGYNSPLHF.

As for this clone: Different DNA sequences within this sample yield the same CDR3. V gene TRBV4-2 combines with J gene TRBJ1-2; 11 bases align to TRBD1. The V and J ends lost 0 bases and 4 bases, in that order; junction bases with no gene match: 7. This CDR3 comprises 17 residues. Germline assignment: CDR1 LGHNA and CDR2 YNFKEQ. The CDR3 is CASSQDPDRGRGYGYTF. The CDR3 bases are TGTGCCAGCAGCCAAGATCCGGACAGGGGGCGCGGCTATGGCTACACCTTC.

The V gene is TRBV5-6, the J gene TRBJ2-2; 9 bases are a match to TRBD1. CDR1 and CDR2 from the germline V gene are SGHDT and YYEEEE. V dropped 5 bases and J dropped 5; count of bases not matched to a gene: 4. The CDR3 runs 14 residues. As DNA, the CDR3 is TGTGCCAGCAGGGGACAGGGTGGTACCGGGGAGCTGTTTTTT. It yields the protein CASRGQGGTGELFF. Full variable domain (rest looked up from reference TRBV5-6 and TRBJ2-2): DAGVTQSPTHLIKTRGQQVTLRCSPKSGHDTVSWYQQALGQGPQFIFQYYEEEERQRGNFPDRFSGHQFPNYSSELNVNALLLGDSALYLCASRGQGGTGELFFGEGSRLTVL.